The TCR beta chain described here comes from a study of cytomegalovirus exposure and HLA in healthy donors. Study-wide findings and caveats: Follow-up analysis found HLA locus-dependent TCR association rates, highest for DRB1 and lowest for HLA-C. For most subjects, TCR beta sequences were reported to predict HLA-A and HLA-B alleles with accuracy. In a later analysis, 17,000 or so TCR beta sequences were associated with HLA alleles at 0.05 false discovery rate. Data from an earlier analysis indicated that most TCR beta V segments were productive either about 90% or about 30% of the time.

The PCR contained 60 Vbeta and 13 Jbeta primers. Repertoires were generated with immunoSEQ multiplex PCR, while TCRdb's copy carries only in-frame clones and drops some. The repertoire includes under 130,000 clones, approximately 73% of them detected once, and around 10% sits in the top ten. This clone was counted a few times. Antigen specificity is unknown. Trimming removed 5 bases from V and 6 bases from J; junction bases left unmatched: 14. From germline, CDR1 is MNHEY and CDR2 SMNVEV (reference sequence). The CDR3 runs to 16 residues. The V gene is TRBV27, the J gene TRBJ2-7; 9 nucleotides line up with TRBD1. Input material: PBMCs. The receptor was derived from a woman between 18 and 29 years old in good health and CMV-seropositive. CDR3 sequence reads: CASSPDHSGTGSEQYF. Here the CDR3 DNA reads TGTGCCAGCAGTCCGGACCACTCCGGGACAGGGTCCGAGCAGTACTTC.